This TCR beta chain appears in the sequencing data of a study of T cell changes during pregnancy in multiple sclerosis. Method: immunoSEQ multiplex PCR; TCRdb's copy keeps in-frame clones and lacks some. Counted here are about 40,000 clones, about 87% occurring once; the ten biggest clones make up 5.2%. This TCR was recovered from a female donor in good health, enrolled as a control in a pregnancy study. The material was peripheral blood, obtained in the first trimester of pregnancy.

CDR3 protein: CSVEERLAGGELFF. The CDR3 coding sequence is TGCAGCGTTGAAGAACGACTAGCTGGCGGGGAGCTGTTTTTT. This chain connects TRBV29-1 to TRBJ2-2; TRBD2 matches at 7 bases. Germline values: CDR1 SQVTM, CDR2 ANQGSEA. With 0 bases clipped from V and 7 bases from J, the junction kept 5 bases outside the gene matches. The CDR3 runs 14 residues.